The 30 T cell receptor beta chains presented below share a single source sample, sequenced in a study of Tregs in tolerant kidney transplant recipients. Sequenced by immunoSEQ multiplex PCR; TCRdb stores in-frame clones only, minus some. The table includes 50,000 to 85,000 clones, more than 90% detected once. Sequencing was performed on CD8+ T cells from blood, taken before the transplant. The receptors shown here come from a human donor who received a combined kidney and bone marrow transplant.

This clone was seen only a few times. The chain is built from TRBV29-1 and TRBJ2-5; perhaps TRBD1 as D (5 bases). Germline loops: CDR1 SQVTM, CDR2 ANQGSEA. This CDR3 spans 11 amino acids. Trimming took off 0 bases at V and 11 bases at J, with 10 bases between the two ends. The CDR3 DNA reads TGCAGCGTTGAAGATAAAGGGGATCAGTACTTC. Translated: CSVEDKGDQYF.

The chain carries TRBV28 and TRBJ2-5; D perhaps matches TRBD1 (5 bases). The tail of the sequence fits TRBJ2-7 better, so the J call may be wrong. Germline V gene sequence: CDR1 MDHEN, CDR2 SYDVKM. The CDR3 is 11 residues long. The CDR3, as DNA: TGTGCCAGCAGTGGGGCTTACGAGCAGTACTTC. It encodes CASSGAYEQYF.

This chain uses TRBV19 with TRBJ2-7, with a possible D match to TRBD2 (6 bases). Germline V lookup: CDR1 LNHDA, CDR2 SQIVND (reference sequence). The CDR3 is made up of 15 amino acids. Deletions cut 3 bases from V and 2 bases from J, with 14 bases between. The CDR3 DNA reads TGTGCCAGTAGTATGGTTTCGGGGGTAACCTACGAGCAGTACTTC. Translating gives CASSMVSGVTYEQYF.

This clone was counted once. Within the sample, other DNA sequences also encode this same CDR3. This chain joins TRBV5-6 and TRBJ2-7; D gene unclear. V was clipped by 1 base and J by 4 bases, with 6 bases between them. Looked up from germline, CDR1 is SGHDT and CDR2 is YYEEEE. CDR3 size: 12 residues. CDR3 residues: CASSLSLYEQYF. As DNA, the CDR3 is TGTGCCAGCAGCTTGTCACTATACGAGCAGTACTTC.

The CDR3 loop is CASSPISGANEKLFF. The CDR3 nucleotides are TGTGCCAGCAGTCCTATCTCAGGGGCTAATGAAAAACTGTTTTTT. The chain employs TRBV2 and TRBJ1-4; D might be TRBD1 (6 bases). V gave up 5 bases and J gave up 3 bases, with 13 bases separating them. CDR3 length: 15 amino acids. CDR1 is SNHLY, CDR2 FYNNEI, per germline.

The chain uses TRBV21-1 and TRBJ1-3; the table's D gene call, TRBD1, was not cross checked with the DNA. TRBV21-1 is a known pseudogene. The CDR3 has 17 amino acids. Here the CDR3 DNA reads TGTGCCAGCAGCTCCATGGCAGGCTCCAGCTCTGGAAACACCATATATTTT. This translates into CASSSMAGSSSGNTIYF.

J is TRBJ2-7 and V is TRBV27; 13 bases align to TRBD2. Trimming removed 2 bases from V and 2 bases from J; junction bases left unmatched: 6. Germline-derived CDR1 and CDR2 are MNHEY and SMNVEV (reference sequence). This CDR3 contains 17 residues. CDR3 nucleotide sequence: TGTGCCAGCAGTTTAATTACTAGCGGGGGGGCCACCTACGAGCAGTACTTC. Translation gives CASSLITSGGATYEQYF.

This chain joins TRBV5-1 and TRBJ2-7, with 7 nucleotides matching TRBD2. The germline V gene encodes CDR1 SGHRS and CDR2 YFSETQ. V trimming: 0 bases; J trimming: 4 bases; junction bases outside the gene matches: 7. This CDR3 contains 15 residues. The CDR3 sequence is CASSLAGGSRYEQYF. For the CDR3, the DNA is TGCGCCAGCAGCTTGGCCGGGGGGAGCAGGTACGAGCAGTACTTC.

The CDR3 loop is CASNGGEGGVFDEQYF. In nucleotides, the CDR3 is TGTGCCAGCAACGGGGGGGAAGGGGGAGTCTTTGACGAGCAGTACTTC. This chain connects TRBV9 to TRBJ2-7; 8 bases align to TRBD2. Trimming cost V 6 bases and J 5 bases; bases outside gene matches: 16. The CDR3 has 16 residues. Germline values: CDR1 SGDLS, CDR2 YYNGEE.

The genes are TRBV2 and TRBJ2-1, with no clear D. The germline V gene has CDR1 SNHLY and CDR2 FYNNEI. The CDR3 spans 13 residues. Trimming removed 3 bases at V and 2 bases at J, with 5 bases between. The CDR3 spells CASSDSAYNEQFF. CDR3 nucleotide sequence: TGTGCCAGCAGTGACTCCGCCTACAATGAGCAGTTCTTC.

V usage is TRBV19 and J usage is TRBJ2-6; possible D gene TRBD2, 6 bases. V shed 10 bases and J shed 4 bases, with 14 bases lying between them. The CDR3 has 14 amino acids. Germline-derived CDR1 and CDR2 are LNHDA and SQIVND (reference sequence). The CDR3 region has the DNA TGTGCCACCTGGGCGGGGTACGGGGCCAACGTCCTGACTTTC. Translation gives CATWAGYGANVLTF.

The chain has TRBV9 and TRBJ2-7, with TRBD2 matching 10 bases. The CDR3 loop spans 14 amino acids. J lost 2 bases, V lost 4 bases, and 3 bases had no gene match. Germline CDR1 reads SGDLS; CDR2 reads YYNGEE. CDR3 residues: CASSLAGVPYEQYF. CDR3 DNA: TGTGCCAGCAGCCTAGCGGGAGTGCCCTACGAGCAGTACTTC. The whole variable domain, filled in from reference TRBV9 and TRBJ2-7, reads DSGVTQTPKHLITATGQRVTLRCSPRSGDLSVYWYQQSLDQGLQFLIQYYNGEERAKGNILERFSAQQFPDLHSELNLSSLELGDSALYFCASSLAGVPYEQYFGPGTRLTVT.

CDR3 sequence (DNA): TGTGCCACCAGCGGGGACAGGGGGCTTACCGGGGAGCTGTTTTTT. Its translation is CATSGDRGLTGELFF. V is TRBV15 and J is TRBJ2-2, with TRBD1 matching 12 bases. V lost 5 bases, J lost 5 bases, and 3 bases stayed unmatched. The CDR3 is 15 amino acids. The germline CDR1 and CDR2 sequences are LNHNV and YYDKDF (reference sequence).

This chain links TRBV27 with TRBJ1-1; D remains ambiguous. The CDR3 consists of 14 residues. Germline V gives CDR1 MNHEY, CDR2 SMNVEV (reference sequence). Trimming stripped 6 bases from V and 2 bases from J, with 13 bases between. The CDR3 region has the DNA TGTGCCAGCAGCCTGGCGGGTGTAAACACTGAAGCTTTCTTT. The encoded protein is CASSLAGVNTEAFF.

The rearrangement links TRBV2 to TRBJ2-1, with 14 positions matching TRBD2. CDR3 length equals 18 residues. The V gene end was trimmed by 6 bases and the J gene end by 9 bases; junction bases not matched to a gene: 16. Looked up from germline, CDR1 is SNHLY and CDR2 is FYNNEI. CDR3 nucleotides: TGTGCCAGCAGGGCCGGACTAGCGGGGGGCCGTCTGTATATTGAGCAGTTCTTC. This sequence encodes CASRAGLAGGRLYIEQFF.

The gene calls are TRBV10-3 and TRBJ1-3; D gene uncertain. CDR3 length: 15 amino acids. V was trimmed by 8 bases and J by 4 bases, leaving 18 bases between them. Germline values: CDR1 ENHRY, CDR2 SYGVKD. CDR3 sequence reads: CAIGKAKAEGNTIYF. The CDR3 DNA reads as TGTGCCATCGGTAAGGCCAAGGCGGAAGGAAACACCATATATTTT.

V and J are TRBV5-4 and TRBJ2-7; 7 bases fit TRBD1. V gave up 3 bases and J gave up 3 bases; unmatched junction bases: 9. Germline V gives CDR1 SGHNT, CDR2 YYREEE (reference sequence). The CDR3 consists of 15 residues. CDR3 protein: CASSSLAGGNYEQYF. The CDR3 DNA is TGTGCCAGCAGCTCCCTGGCAGGGGGAAACTACGAGCAGTACTTC.

CDR3 residues: CATSPGVKSYGYTF. CDR3 nucleotide sequence: TGTGCCACCTCACCCGGGGTGAAGTCCTATGGCTACACCTTC. The chain carries TRBV19 and TRBJ1-2; D not resolved. V was clipped by 10 bases and J by 4 bases, with 19 bases between them. Germline CDR1 LNHDA, CDR2 SQIVND (reference sequence). The CDR3 runs 14 residues.

The J gene is TRBJ2-3, the V gene TRBV6-1; D is perhaps TRBD2 (5 bases). This CDR3 has 15 amino acids. Germline V lookup: CDR1 MNHNS, CDR2 SASEGT. Between the trimmed V and J ends, which lost 6 bases and 5 bases, there was a span of 18 bases. The CDR3 sequence is CASRSTGIRLDTQYF. The CDR3 bases are TGTGCCAGCAGGTCAACGGGAATTAGGTTAGATACGCAGTATTTT.

Here the CDR3 DNA reads TGTGCCAGTAGTTCGGGTCAGGGGGCATATGGCTACACCTTC. Protein product: CASSSGQGAYGYTF. This chain uses TRBV19 with TRBJ1-2, with TRBD1 matching 8 bases. The germline CDR1 and CDR2 sequences are LNHDA and SQIVND (reference sequence). This CDR3 comprises 14 residues. Trimming removed 5 bases from V and 5 bases from J; junction bases left unmatched: 7. The whole variable domain, filled in from reference TRBV19 and TRBJ1-2, reads DGGITQSPKYLFRKEGQNVTLSCEQNLNHDAMYWYRQDPGQGLRLIYYSQIVNDFQKGDIAEGYSVSREKKESFPLTVTSAQKNPTAFYLCASSSGQGAYGYTFGSGTRLTVV.

As concerns this clone: At the DNA level, this CDR3 is encoded by other sequences in the same sample as well. The chain combines TRBV4-1 with TRBJ1-6; D ambiguous. The V and J ends lost 1 base and 7 bases respectively, with 5 bases between them. This CDR3 region has 13 residues. Per germline, CDR1 MGHRA and CDR2 YSYEKL. The CDR3 here is CASSQAVNSPLHF. In nucleotides, the CDR3 is TGCGCCAGCAGCCAAGCGGTGAATTCACCCCTCCACTTT.

This chain links TRBV7-9 with TRBJ2-5; 9 nucleotides match TRBD2. This CDR3 region has 15 residues. Germline CDR1 and CDR2: SEHNR and FQNEAQ (reference sequence). V lost 6 bases, J lost 0 bases, and 5 bases stayed unmatched. For the CDR3, the DNA is TGTGCCAGCAGGTATAGCGGGAGCTACCAAGAGACCCAGTACTTC. It encodes CASRYSGSYQETQYF.

The chain joins TRBV9 to TRBJ2-1; 10 bases are shared with TRBD2. V dropped 5 bases and J dropped 6; count of bases not matched to a gene: 8. This CDR3 region has 15 residues. Germline V gene lookup returns CDR1 SGDLS and CDR2 YYNGEE. This CDR3 reads CASRGSGTSANEQFF. CDR3 nucleotides: TGTGCCAGCAGAGGATCCGGGACTAGCGCCAATGAGCAGTTCTTC. Supplemented by reference TRBV9 and TRBJ2-1, the full variable domain reads DSGVTQTPKHLITATGQRVTLRCSPRSGDLSVYWYQQSLDQGLQFLIQYYNGEERAKGNILERFSAQQFPDLHSELNLSSLELGDSALYFCASRGSGTSANEQFFGPGTRLTVL.

This chain connects TRBV25-1 to TRBJ1-2; D not certain. The CDR3 has 13 amino acids. Germline CDR1 MGHDK, CDR2 SYGVNS. The V end was cut by 6 bases, the J end by 3 bases, with 11 bases between. The CDR3 sequence: CASSKVQYYGYTF. CDR3 nucleotides: TGTGCCAGCAGCAAAGTTCAGTACTATGGCTACACCTTC.

The chain is built from TRBV9 and TRBJ2-1, with 11 positions matching TRBD2. With V trimmed by 0 bases and J by 3 bases, 2 bases remained unmatched. Germline assignment: CDR1 SGDLS and CDR2 YYNGEE. The CDR3 is made up of 16 amino acids. The CDR3 DNA sequence: TGTGCCAGCAGCGTAGAGGGGACTAGCGGCTACAATGAGCAGTTCTTC. Amino acid sequence: CASSVEGTSGYNEQFF.

V is TRBV27 and J is TRBJ2-3; D uncertain. The CDR3 is 14 residues long. Germline CDR1 is MNHEY and CDR2 is SMNVEV (reference sequence). Trimming left V 1 base short and J 2 bases short, with 7 bases between. CDR3 in DNA: TGTGCCAGCAGTTTATACGGTTACACAGATACGCAGTATTTT. Residues: CASSLYGYTDTQYF.

This sequence joins TRBV19 and TRBJ2-1; 13 bases align to TRBD2. J was trimmed by 7 bases and V by 7 bases; bases with no gene match: 4. Per the germline V gene, CDR1 is LNHDA and CDR2 is SQIVND (reference sequence). The CDR3 is 14 residues long. DNA of the CDR3: TGTGCCAGTAAGACTAGCGGGAGGCAGAATGAGCAGTTCTTC. Translation gives CASKTSGRQNEQFF.

This clone appeared a single time. The V and J genes are TRBV28 and TRBJ1-5; D not resolved. Germline values: CDR1 MDHEN, CDR2 SYDVKM. The CDR3 is 14 residues long. Trimming removed 3 bases at V and 6 bases at J, with 12 bases between. The CDR3 DNA sequence: TGTGCCAGCAGTTTGTTAGCCCCGGGTCAGCCCCAGCATTTT. It is translated as CASSLLAPGQPQHF.

This clone has a single count. The gene calls are TRBV27 and TRBJ2-7, with a weak D call TRBD2 (6 bases). Germline-derived CDR1 and CDR2 are MNHEY and SMNVEV (reference sequence). Deletions cut 5 bases from V and 2 bases from J, with 16 bases between. The CDR3 contains 15 residues. The CDR3 DNA reads TGTGCCAGCAGTCTAGGAGGGTCGGCTGCCTACGAGCAGTACTTC. Protein sequence: CASSLGGSAAYEQYF.

This chain links TRBV2 with TRBJ1-1, with TRBD1 matching over 8 bases. The CDR3 spans 16 residues. CDR1 and CDR2 (germline): SNHLY, FYNNEI. The V and J ends lost 7 bases and 5 bases, in that order; junction bases with no gene match: 15. The CDR3 loop is CASITPGQGASTEAFF. CDR3 bases: TGTGCCAGCATCACCCCGGGTCAGGGGGCATCTACTGAAGCTTTCTTT.